Following are 7 T cell receptor beta chains from one sample sequenced in a study of blood T cell repertoires in COVID-19. Clones were sequenced by immunoSEQ multiplex PCR, and TCRdb holds only the in-frame ones, with some missing. The sample includes about 400,000 clones, roughly 90% seen only once; the top ten take around 0.91%. The specimen was PBMCs or T cells enriched from blood (not recorded which). The receptors originated from a woman aged 25 to 39 with acute COVID-19.

This clone was seen once. Here the CDR3 reads CASTSSGGTVRTGELFF. CDR3 in DNA: TGCGCCAGCACATCTAGCGGGGGGACTGTACGGACCGGGGAGCTGTTTTTT. This rearrangement joins TRBV5-1 to TRBJ2-2, with 11 bases aligning to TRBD2. V lost 6 bases to trimming and J lost 5 bases; unmatched junction nucleotides: 12. Germline V gene lookup returns CDR1 SGHRS and CDR2 YFSETQ. The CDR3 totals 17 residues.

The J gene is TRBJ1-2, the V gene TRBV2, with TRBD1 identical over 7 bases. Trimming took 8 bases from V and 4 from J; bases not matched to a gene: 10. The CDR3 runs to 14 residues. Per germline, CDR1 SNHLY and CDR2 FYNNEI. The CDR3 DNA follows: TGTGCCAGCCAGGGACAGCCCAGCCGCTATGGCTACACCTTC. Residues: CASQGQPSRYGYTF.

This clone was detected only once. The chain uses TRBV7-3 and TRBJ2-2; D not certain. This CDR3 has 13 amino acids. Germline V gene data show CDR1 as SGHTA and CDR2 as FQGTGA. V gave up 2 bases and J gave up 5 bases, with 6 bases separating them. CDR3 DNA sequence: TGTGCCAGCAGCTTACGAGTAACCGGGGAGCTGTTTTTT. Translation gives CASSLRVTGELFF.

The J gene is TRBJ1-2, the V gene TRBV7-9; no clear D. The CDR3 covers 15 residues. Trimming removed 5 bases at V and 7 bases at J, with 20 bases between. Per the germline V gene, CDR1 is SEHNR and CDR2 is FQNEAQ (reference sequence). The CDR3, as DNA: TGTGCCAGCAGCAATCTAAACCCGGGGTCGGGTGGCTACACCTTC. This translates into CASSNLNPGSGGYTF. The variable domain in full, with the rest retrieved from reference TRBV7-9 and TRBJ1-2, is DTGVSQNPRHKITKRGQNVTFRCDPISEHNRLYWYRQTLGQGPEFLTYFQNEAQLEKSRLLSDRFSAERPKGSFSTLEIQRTEQGDSAMYLCASSNLNPGSGGYTFGSGTRLTVV.

The chain has TRBV27 and TRBJ1-2; tentatively, D is TRBD1 (5 bases). CDR1 and CDR2 from the germline V gene are MNHEY and SMNVEV (reference sequence). The CDR3 is made up of 14 amino acids. Between the trimmed V and J ends, which lost 3 bases and 8 bases, there was a span of 16 bases. In DNA, the CDR3 is TGTGCCAGCAGTTTCACCGGACGGGGGAGCGGCTACACCTTC. Its protein product is CASSFTGRGSGYTF.

The rearrangement links TRBV9 to TRBJ1-2; D call uncertain. Germline-derived CDR1 and CDR2 are SGDLS and YYNGEE. The V end was cut by 0 bases, the J end by 6 bases, with 12 bases between. This CDR3 spans 14 amino acids. The DNA for the CDR3 is TGTGCCAGCAGCGTAGCTGGGAGGGCTGATGGCTACACCTTC. As protein: CASSVAGRADGYTF.

The chain uses TRBV29-1 and TRBJ1-1; unclear D gene. V gave up 8 bases and J gave up 1 base, with 8 bases separating them. The CDR3 contains 11 residues. Looked up from germline, CDR1 is SQVTM and CDR2 is ANQGSEA. The CDR3, as DNA: TGCAGCATCCGGTCGAACACTGAAGCTTTCTTT. Translated: CSIRSNTEAFF. Together with reference TRBV29-1 and TRBJ1-1, the CDR3 gives the full variable domain: SAVISQKPSRDICQRGTSLTIQCQVDSQVTMMFWYRQQPGQSLTLIATANQGSEATYESGFVIDKFPISRPNLTFSTLTVSNMSPEDSSIYLCSIRSNTEAFFGQGTRLTVV.